The rows below give T cell receptor beta chains drawn from one sample of a study of CD8 T cells in ankylosing spondylitis. TCRdb reprocessed the 5' RACE reads via MiXCR and lists one record per CDR3 protein. The table records 85,000 to 90,000 distinct CDR3 sequences, approximately 30% of them present only once. Material: blood, either unsorted or a sorted T cell fraction (not recorded which). Receptors were obtained from a male donor with ankylosing spondylitis or in good health (not recorded which). Both conserved end residues are part of each CDR3. A D gene is named only where the DNA matches it firmly. Only some rows state a clone size, as once, few, many or a class for expanded clones.

>TRBJ2-5|TRBV29-1|-|-
TGCAGCGGTCAGGAGCAAGAGACCCAGTACTTC
CSGQEQETQYF
>TRBJ1-4|TRBV19|-|-
TGTGCCAGTAGTATCGCGACGGATACTAATGAAAAACTGTTTTTT
CASSIATDTNEKLFF
>TRBJ1-5|TRBV19|-|once
TGTGCCAGTAGTAACGGTAACAATCAGCCCCAGCATTTT
CASSNGNNQPQHF
>TRBJ2-5|TRBV11-2|-|-
TGTGCCAGCAGCTTTAACGGGGGTAGCTGGGAAGAGACCCAGTACTTC
CASSFNGGSWEETQYF
>TRBJ2-7|TRBV6-1|-|-
TGTGCCAGCAGTAGGCGGATGGCGAACGAGCAGTACTTC
CASSRRMANEQYF
>TRBJ2-2|TRBV18|TRBD1|few
TGTGCCAGCTCACCTATCGGACAGGCGAACACCGGGGAGCTGTTTTTT
CASSPIGQANTGELFF
>TRBJ2-3|TRBV5-1|TRBD2|few
TGCGCCAGCAGCTTTAGCGGGATGGGAGATACGCAGTATTTT
CASSFSGMGDTQYF
>TRBJ2-1|TRBV20-1|TRBD1|few
TGCAGTGCTAGAGTTACAGGACCATCAGGGGGTGAGCAGTTCTTC
CSARVTGPSGGEQFF
>TRBJ2-1|TRBV2|TRBD2|once
TGTGCCAGCAGTTCGAGCGGGGGGGACAATGAGCAGTTCTTC
CASSSSGGDNEQFF
>TRBJ2-7|TRBV27|TRBD2|few
TGTGCCAGCAGTTTATCGAAGACTAGCGGGAGGGCCGAACCCAACTACGAGCAGTACTTC
CASSLSKTSGRAEPNYEQYF
>TRBJ1-5|TRBV20-1|-|-
TGCAGTGCACAAGGAGACAGGCGGTTTGAAAGTACCAGGGGCAATCAGCCCCAGCATTTT
CSAQGDRRFESTRGNQPQHF
>TRBJ2-7|TRBV20-1|TRBD2|-
TGCAGTGCTCAATCCGGGACTAGCGGGAGGGCCGATATGTACTTC
CSAQSGTSGRADMYF
>TRBJ2-7|TRBV20-1|TRBD2|many
TGCAGTGCTGGAGGGACTAGCGAGAGCTCCTACGAGCAGTACTTC
CSAGGTSESSYEQYF
>TRBJ2-1|TRBV15|TRBD1|-
TGTGCCACCAGCAGAGCGGACAGGCTCGAGTACAATGAGCAGTTCTTC
CATSRADRLEYNEQFF
>TRBJ1-1|TRBV9|TRBD1|once
TGTGCCAGCAGCTCCGGGACAGGGCTAACTGAAGCTTTCTTT
CASSSGTGLTEAFF
>TRBJ2-1|TRBV20-1|TRBD1|-
TGCCCGCCCCTACGGAGGACAGGGAGTCCGCGAAATGAGCAGTTCTTC
CPPLRRTGSPRNEQFF
>TRBJ1-1|TRBV11-3|-|few
TGTGCCAGCAGCGGTTCAGGGGAGAACACTGAAGCTTTCTTT
CASSGSGENTEAFF
>TRBJ2-3|TRBV12-3/TRBV12-4|-|few
TGTGCCAGCAGTCCCTCTCGGGGATTAACCTACACAGATACGCAGTATTTT
CASSPSRGLTYTDTQYF
>TRBJ2-1|TRBV27|-|many
TGTGCCAGCACCTCGGATCTTAGGGTGAATGAGCAGTTCTTC
CASTSDLRVNEQFF
>TRBJ2-1|TRBV6-1|-|-
TGTGCCAGCAGTGAAGCACTGGAGATTGGCAATGAGCAGTTCTTC
CASSEALEIGNEQFF
>TRBJ1-5|TRBV29-1|-|-
TGCAGCGTTTTGGACAGCGATCAGCCCCAGCATTTT
CSVLDSDQPQHF
>TRBJ1-2|TRBV6-1|-|-
TGTGCCAGCGGAGGGGACCACCCGGACGGCTACACCTTC
CASGGDHPDGYTF
>TRBJ1-2|TRBV7-9|-|-
TGTGCCAGCTCCGGGGCAGGGGTTTATACCTATGGCTACACCTTC
CASSGAGVYTYGYTF
>TRBJ2-3|TRBV5-1|TRBD2|-
TGCGCCAGCAGCAATGGACTAGCGGGGGTAGATACGCAGTATTTT
CASSNGLAGVDTQYF
>TRBJ2-7|TRBV20-1|-|few
TGCAGTGCTAGAGGAGCGGTGGGGACGGGCGAGCAGTACTTC
CSARGAVGTGEQYF
>TRBJ1-6|TRBV5-1|-|once
TGCGCCAGCAGCGAGTATGATTCACCCCTCCACTTT
CASSEYDSPLHF
>TRBJ1-6|TRBV7-2|-|-
TGTGCCAGCACCCTACGTGCGGAAAATTCACCCCTCCACTTT
CASTLRAENSPLHF
>TRBJ2-1|TRBV10-3|-|few
TGTGCCACGGCCGGGGGCCCGATGGGGAATGAGCAGTTCTTC
CATAGGPMGNEQFF
>TRBJ2-1|TRBV20-1|TRBD2|-
TGCAGTGCTTTCGTTAGCGGGCACTACAATGAGCAGTTCTTC
CSAFVSGHYNEQFF
>TRBJ2-1|TRBV20-1|TRBD2|-
TGCAGTGCGCGCTCACTAGCGGAGACCTACAATGAGCAGTTCTTC
CSARSLAETYNEQFF
>TRBJ2-2|TRBV25-1|TRBD1|-
TGTGCCAGCGGGGACAGGGCGACCGGGGAGCTGTTTTTT
CASGDRATGELFF
>TRBJ2-1|TRBV12-3/TRBV12-4|TRBD2|few
TGTGCCAGCAGGCGACTAGCGGGGGGGTACAATGAGCAGTTCTTC
CASRRLAGGYNEQFF
>TRBJ1-2|TRBV20-1|-|-
TGCAGTGCACGGACACGACGCGGCTACACCTTC
CSARTRRGYTF
>TRBJ2-1|TRBV3-1|-|-
TGTGCCAGCAGCCAAGATCCTAGGTACAATGAGCAGTTCTTC
CASSQDPRYNEQFF
>TRBJ1-3|TRBV20-1|-|many
TGCAGTGCTAGAGGACAGGATGGAAACACCATATATTTT
CSARGQDGNTIYF
>TRBJ2-7|TRBV3-1|TRBD2|-
TGTGCCAGCAGCTCGGAGGGACAAAGGCTAGCGGGAGAGTACGAGCAGTACTTC
CASSSEGQRLAGEYEQYF
>TRBJ1-2|TRBV5-1|-|-
TGCGCCAGCAGCTTGGATGCAGCCGCTAACTATGGCTACACCTTC
CASSLDAAANYGYTF
>TRBJ2-5|TRBV12-3/TRBV12-4|-|-
TGTGCCAGCAGTTTAGGGGTCCTAGATGGAGAGACCCAGTACTTC
CASSLGVLDGETQYF
>TRBJ2-1|TRBV12-3/TRBV12-4|-|few
TGTGCCAGCAGTTTAGGGGGCCCCTACAATGAGCAGTTCTTC
CASSLGGPYNEQFF
>TRBJ1-1|TRBV10-3|-|-
TGTGCCATCAGTGAGCCGGGGACGGACGAAGCTTTCTTT
CAISEPGTDEAFF
>TRBJ1-6|TRBV12-3/TRBV12-4|TRBD1|-
TGTGCCAGCAGTTTTCTTGGGGGGACAGGGCCTGAAGAACTCTGGAATTCACCCCTCCACTTT
CASSFLGGTGPEELWNSPLHF
>TRBJ2-3|TRBV21-1|-|-
TGTGCCAGCAGCACCCGTTGGTCGGGACAGGGCACAGATACGCAGTATTTT
CASSTRWSGQGTDTQYF
>TRBJ2-5|TRBV10-3|-|few
TGTGCCATCAGTGAGTCAACCAGAGGGGAGACCCAGTACTTC
CAISESTRGETQYF
>TRBJ2-1|TRBV18|TRBD2|few
TGTGCCAGCTCACCGGGACTAGCGGGAGCCCATGAGCAGTTCTTC
CASSPGLAGAHEQFF
>TRBJ1-1|TRBV29-1|-|many
TGCAGCAGTGAGGGAGGTTCTAGCCTAGGAGGCACTGAAGCTTTCTTT
CSSEGGSSLGGTEAFF
>TRBJ2-7|TRBV15|-|-
TGTGCCACCAGCAGAGAAGTAGGGTACGAGCAGTACTTC
CATSREVGYEQYF
>TRBJ2-6|TRBV12-5|TRBD1|few
TGTGCTAGTGGTTTGGGGGGACAGGCGCACAACGTCCTGACTTTC
CASGLGGQAHNVLTF
>TRBJ2-3|TRBV20-1|-|-
TGCAGTGCTCTGGGACTTGGCACAGATACGCAGTATTTT
CSALGLGTDTQYF
>TRBJ1-1|TRBV5-1|-|-
TGCGCCAGCAGCTTGGAATTGGGGGGCACTGAAGCTTTCTTT
CASSLELGGTEAFF
>TRBJ1-5|TRBV7-8|-|once
TGTGCCAGCAGCTTTGGGGGCGAACAGCCCCAGCATTTT
CASSFGGEQPQHF
>TRBJ2-3|TRBV7-9|-|-
TGTGCCACCGGTAGGACTCGGGGAACAGATACGCAGTATTTT
CATGRTRGTDTQYF
>TRBJ2-1|TRBV7-2|-|few
TGTGCCAGCAGCTCGAAAGACCCCAGGGGTGCCTACAATGAGCAGTTCTTC
CASSSKDPRGAYNEQFF
>TRBJ2-7|TRBV5-1|TRBD2|-
TGCGCCAGCAGCTTGCCCAGCGGGAGGAGGGAGCAGTACTTC
CASSLPSGRREQYF
>TRBJ1-4|TRBV12-3/TRBV12-4|TRBD1|few
TGTGCCAGCAGTAGACAGGGATTTAGTGAAAAACTGTTTTTT
CASSRQGFSEKLFF
>TRBJ1-2|TRBV7-9|TRBD1|few
TGTGCCAGCAGCTTAGATGACAGGGGCGCCTTTGGCTACACCTTC
CASSLDDRGAFGYTF
>TRBJ2-3|TRBV6-2/TRBV6-3|-|few
TGTGCCAGCAGTTACCTTCTGGGGGCGACCGAGACAGATACGCAGTATTTT
CASSYLLGATETDTQYF
>TRBJ2-2|TRBV7-6|-|many
TGTGCCAGCAGCCCGCTTAGAAAACCCCCGGAGACCGCGAACACCGGGGAGCTGTTTTTT
CASSPLRKPPETANTGELFF
>TRBJ2-1|TRBV4-1|TRBD1|few
TGCGCCAGCAGCCATCCGGGACAGGCCTACAATGAGCAGTTCTTC
CASSHPGQAYNEQFF
>TRBJ2-3|TRBV29-1|TRBD1|once
TGCAGCGTTGGAGGGACAGGAGATACGCAGTATTTT
CSVGGTGDTQYF